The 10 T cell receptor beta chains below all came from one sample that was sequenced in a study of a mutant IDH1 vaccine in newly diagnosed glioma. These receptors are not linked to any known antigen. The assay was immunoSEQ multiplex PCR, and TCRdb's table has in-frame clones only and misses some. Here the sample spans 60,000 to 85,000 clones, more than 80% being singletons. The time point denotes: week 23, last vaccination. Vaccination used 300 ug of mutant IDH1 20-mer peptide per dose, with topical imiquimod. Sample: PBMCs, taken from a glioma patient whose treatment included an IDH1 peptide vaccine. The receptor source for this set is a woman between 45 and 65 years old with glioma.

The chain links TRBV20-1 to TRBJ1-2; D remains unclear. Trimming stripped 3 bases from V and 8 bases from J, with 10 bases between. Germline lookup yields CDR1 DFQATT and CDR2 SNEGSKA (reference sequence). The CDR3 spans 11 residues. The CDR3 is CSASRSEGYTF. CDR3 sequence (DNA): TGCAGTGCTAGTAGGTCTGAGGGCTACACCTTC.

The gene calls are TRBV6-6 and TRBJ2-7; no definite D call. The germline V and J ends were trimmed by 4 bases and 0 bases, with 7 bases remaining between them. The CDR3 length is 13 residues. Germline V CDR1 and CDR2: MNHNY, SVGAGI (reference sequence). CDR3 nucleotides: TGTGCCAGCAGTTTAGGGTTCTCCTACGAGCAGTACTTC. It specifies CASSLGFSYEQYF.

CDR3 coding DNA: TGTGCCAGCAGCCTAACAGATTCCCAAGAGACCCAGTACTTC. Amino acids: CASSLTDSQETQYF. V is TRBV11-2 and J is TRBJ2-5; D gene uncertain. The CDR3 covers 14 residues. The V and J ends lost 5 bases and 1 base respectively, with 11 bases between them. Germline V gene sequence: CDR1 SGHAT, CDR2 FQNNGV.

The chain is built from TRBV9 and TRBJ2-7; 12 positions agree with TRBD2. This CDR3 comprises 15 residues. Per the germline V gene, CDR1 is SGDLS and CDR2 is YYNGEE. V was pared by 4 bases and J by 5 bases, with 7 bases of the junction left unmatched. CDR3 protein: CASSPTSGGPNEQYF. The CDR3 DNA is TGTGCCAGCAGCCCAACTAGCGGGGGGCCTAACGAGCAGTACTTC.

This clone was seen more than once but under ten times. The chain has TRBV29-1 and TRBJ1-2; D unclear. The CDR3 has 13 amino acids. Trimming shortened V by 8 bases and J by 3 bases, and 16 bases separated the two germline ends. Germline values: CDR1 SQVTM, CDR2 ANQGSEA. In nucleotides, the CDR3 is TGCAGCACGCCGCCGGACGAGGACTATGGCTACACCTTC. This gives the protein CSTPPDEDYGYTF.

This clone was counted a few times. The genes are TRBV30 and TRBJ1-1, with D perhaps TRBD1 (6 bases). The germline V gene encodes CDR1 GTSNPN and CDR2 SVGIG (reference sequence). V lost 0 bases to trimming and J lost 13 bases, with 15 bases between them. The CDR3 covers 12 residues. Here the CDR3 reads CAWSVQRTAVFF. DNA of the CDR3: TGTGCCTGGAGTGTACAGAGGACAGCAGTTTTCTTT.

The CDR3 DNA reads as TGTGCCAGCAGTCACGGGACAGTATATGGCTACACCTTC. This codes for CASSHGTVYGYTF. J is TRBJ1-2 and V is TRBV6-6; 7 bases line up with TRBD1. V shed 5 bases, J shed 5 bases, and the junction held 5 bases outside the gene matches. Per germline, CDR1 MNHNY and CDR2 SVGAGI (reference sequence). The CDR3 loop spans 13 amino acids.

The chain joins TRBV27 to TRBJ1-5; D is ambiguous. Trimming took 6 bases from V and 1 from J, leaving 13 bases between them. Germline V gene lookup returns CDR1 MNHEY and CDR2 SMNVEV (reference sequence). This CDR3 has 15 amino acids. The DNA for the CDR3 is TGTGCCAGCAGCCCCAGGTTCAGGAGCAATCAGCCCCAGCATTTT. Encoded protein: CASSPRFRSNQPQHF.

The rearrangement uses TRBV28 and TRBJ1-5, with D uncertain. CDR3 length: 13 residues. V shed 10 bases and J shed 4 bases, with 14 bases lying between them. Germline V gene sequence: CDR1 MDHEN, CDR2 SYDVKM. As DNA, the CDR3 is TGTGCCACCCTGAACGGGATAAATCAGCCCCAGCATTTT. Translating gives CATLNGINQPQHF.

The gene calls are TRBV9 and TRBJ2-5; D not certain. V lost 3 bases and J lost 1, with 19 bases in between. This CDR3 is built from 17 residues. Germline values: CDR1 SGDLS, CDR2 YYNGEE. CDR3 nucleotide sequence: TGTGCCAGCAGCGGTCGGAGAAGCCAAGGCGGCCAAGAGACCCAGTACTTC. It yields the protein CASSGRRSQGGQETQYF.